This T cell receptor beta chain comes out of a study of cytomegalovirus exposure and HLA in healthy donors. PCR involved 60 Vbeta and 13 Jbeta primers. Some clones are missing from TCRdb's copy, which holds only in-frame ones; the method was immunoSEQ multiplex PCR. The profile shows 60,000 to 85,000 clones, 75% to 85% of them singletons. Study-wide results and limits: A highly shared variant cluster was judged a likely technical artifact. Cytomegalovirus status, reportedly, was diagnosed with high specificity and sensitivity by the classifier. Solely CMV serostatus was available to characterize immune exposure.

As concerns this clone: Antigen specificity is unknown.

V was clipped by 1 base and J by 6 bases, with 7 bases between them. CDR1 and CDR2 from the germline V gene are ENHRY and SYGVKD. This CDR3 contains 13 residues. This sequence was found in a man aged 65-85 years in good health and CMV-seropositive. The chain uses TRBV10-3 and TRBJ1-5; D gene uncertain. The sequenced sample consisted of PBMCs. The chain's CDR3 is CAISELESQPQHF. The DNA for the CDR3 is TGTGCCATCAGTGAGTTAGAGTCTCAGCCCCAGCATTTT.